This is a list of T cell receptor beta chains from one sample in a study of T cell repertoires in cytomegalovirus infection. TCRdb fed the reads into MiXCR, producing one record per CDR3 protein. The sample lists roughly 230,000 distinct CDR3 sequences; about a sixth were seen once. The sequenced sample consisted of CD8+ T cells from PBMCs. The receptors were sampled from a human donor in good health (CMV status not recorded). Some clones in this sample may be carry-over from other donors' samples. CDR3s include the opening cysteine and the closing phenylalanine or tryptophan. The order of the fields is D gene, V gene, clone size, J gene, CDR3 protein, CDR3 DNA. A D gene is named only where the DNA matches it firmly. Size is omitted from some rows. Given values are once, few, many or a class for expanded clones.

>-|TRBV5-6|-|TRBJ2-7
CASSFEGSPYEQYF
TGTGCCAGCAGCTTCGAGGGGTCTCCCTACGAGCAGTACTTC
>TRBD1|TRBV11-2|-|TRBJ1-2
CASSSYTLMGQLANYGYTF
TGTGCCAGCAGCTCATACACGTTAATGGGACAGCTGGCTAACTATGGCTACACCTTC
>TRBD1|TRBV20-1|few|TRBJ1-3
CSARGTGGPLNYSGNTIYF
TGCAGTGCTAGGGGGACAGGGGGGCCTCTAAACTACTCTGGAAACACCATATATTTT
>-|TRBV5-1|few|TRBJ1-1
CASSGDTEAFF
TGCGCCAGCAGCGGCGACACTGAAGCTTTCTTT
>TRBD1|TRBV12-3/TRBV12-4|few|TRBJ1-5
CASSHTGVSGEPQHF
TGTGCCAGCAGTCATACAGGGGTTTCGGGGGAGCCCCAGCATTTT
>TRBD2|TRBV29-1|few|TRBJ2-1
CSVEYPPTSSGNEQFF
TGCAGCGTTGAATATCCCCCGACTAGCTCCGGCAATGAGCAGTTCTTC
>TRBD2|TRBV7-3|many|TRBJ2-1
CASSFPEAGGYNEQFF
TGTGCCAGCAGCTTTCCCGAAGCGGGGGGATACAATGAGCAGTTCTTC
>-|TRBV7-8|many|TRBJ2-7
CASSLYPDSSYEQYF
TGTGCCAGCAGCTTATATCCGGACAGCTCCTACGAGCAGTACTTC
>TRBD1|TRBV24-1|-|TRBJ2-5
CATSDHPGTGEETQYF
TGTGCCACCAGTGATCATCCCGGGACAGGGGAAGAGACCCAGTACTTC
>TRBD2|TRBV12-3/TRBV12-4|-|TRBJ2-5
CASSSTSGGALQETQYF
TGTGCCAGCAGTTCAACTAGCGGGGGGGCCTTACAAGAGACCCAGTACTTC
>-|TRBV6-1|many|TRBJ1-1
CASSRTANTEAFF
TGTGCCAGCAGTAGGACAGCGAACACTGAAGCTTTCTTT
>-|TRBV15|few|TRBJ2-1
CATSRDHRGGANEQFF
TGTGCCACCAGCAGAGATCATAGGGGAGGTGCCAATGAGCAGTTCTTC
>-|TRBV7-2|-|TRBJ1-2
CASSLAGGAGADLIYGYTF
TGTGCCAGCAGCTTAGCGGGCGGGGCAGGAGCCGACCTCATCTATGGCTACACCTTC
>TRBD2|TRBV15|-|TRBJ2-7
CATSRGEGSHEQYF
TGTGCCACCAGCAGAGGGGAGGGGTCCCACGAGCAGTACTTC
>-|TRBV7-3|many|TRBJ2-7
CASSLGVGDEQYF
TGTGCCAGCAGCTTAGGAGTAGGGGACGAGCAGTACTTC
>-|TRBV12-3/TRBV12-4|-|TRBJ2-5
CASSLAEWETQYF
TGTGCCAGCAGTTTAGCGGAATGGGAGACCCAGTACTTC
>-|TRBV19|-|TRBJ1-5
CASNYGDQPQHF
TGTGCCAGTAATTACGGCGATCAGCCCCAGCATTTT
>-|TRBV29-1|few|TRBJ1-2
CSIVDSHGYTF
TGCAGCATAGTGGACAGCCATGGCTACACCTTC
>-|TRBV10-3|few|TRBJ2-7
CAIGGGPDEQYF
TGTGCCATCGGAGGGGGGCCCGACGAGCAGTACTTC
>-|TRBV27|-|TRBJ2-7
CASSLSFQGPPGQQYF
TGTGCCAGCAGTTTATCCTTCCAGGGACCCCCGGGTCAACAGTACTTC
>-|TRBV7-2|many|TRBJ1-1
CASSLSPNGGWTEAFF
TGTGCCAGCAGCTTATCTCCGAACGGGGGGTGGACTGAAGCTTTCTTT
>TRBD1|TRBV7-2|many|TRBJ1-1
CASNSLVTGGAFF
TGTGCCAGCAACAGCTTAGTTACAGGGGGCGCTTTCTTT
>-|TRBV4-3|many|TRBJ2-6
CASSQVRAEANVLTF
TGCGCCAGCAGCCAAGTGCGGGCGGAGGCCAACGTCCTGACTTTC
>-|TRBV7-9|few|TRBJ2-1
CASSLVRDPDNEQFF
TGTGCCAGCAGCTTAGTCCGGGATCCCGACAATGAGCAGTTCTTC
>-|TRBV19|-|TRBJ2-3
CASSIALGASWGTDTQYF
TGTGCCAGTAGTATTGCGTTGGGGGCTAGCTGGGGTACAGATACGCAGTATTTT
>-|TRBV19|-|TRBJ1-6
CASSETGNLYNSPLHF
TGTGCCAGTAGTGAGACGGGGAATCTCTATAATTCACCCCTCCACTTT
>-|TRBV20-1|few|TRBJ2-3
CSARDRGTGITDTQYF
TGCAGTGCTAGAGACAGAGGTACAGGGATCACAGATACGCAGTATTTT
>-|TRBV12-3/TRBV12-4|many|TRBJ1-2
CASSLSKGNYGYTF
TGTGCCAGCAGTTTATCAAAAGGGAACTATGGCTACACCTTC
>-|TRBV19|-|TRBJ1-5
CASTPKWSGSNQPQHF
TGTGCCAGTACACCCAAGTGGTCGGGAAGCAATCAGCCCCAGCATTTT
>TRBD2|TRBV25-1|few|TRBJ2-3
CASSEHGGFTDTQYF
TGTGCCAGCAGTGAGCACGGGGGGTTTACAGATACGCAGTATTTT
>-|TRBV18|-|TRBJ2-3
CASSPGRSSTDTQYF
TGTGCCAGCTCACCAGGACGGTCCAGCACAGATACGCAGTATTTT
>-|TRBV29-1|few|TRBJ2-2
CSVDSANTGELFF
TGCAGCGTTGACAGTGCGAACACCGGGGAGCTGTTTTTT
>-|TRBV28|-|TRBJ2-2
CASSTGFTPGELFF
TGTGCCAGCAGTACAGGGTTTACCCCCGGGGAGCTGTTTTTT
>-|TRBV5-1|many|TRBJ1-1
CASSLESGLNTEAFF
TGCGCCAGCAGCTTGGAGTCAGGACTGAACACTGAAGCTTTCTTT
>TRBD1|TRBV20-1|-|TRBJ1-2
CSARVWTGLNYGYTF
TGCAGTGCTAGAGTATGGACAGGGTTGAACTATGGCTACACCTTC
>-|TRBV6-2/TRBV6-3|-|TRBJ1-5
CASSYLGGMSNQPQHF
TGTGCCAGCAGTTACCTGGGGGGCATGAGCAATCAGCCCCAGCATTTT
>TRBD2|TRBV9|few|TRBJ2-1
CASSVWLAGSYNEQFF
TGTGCCAGCAGCGTATGGCTAGCGGGGTCCTACAATGAGCAGTTCTTC